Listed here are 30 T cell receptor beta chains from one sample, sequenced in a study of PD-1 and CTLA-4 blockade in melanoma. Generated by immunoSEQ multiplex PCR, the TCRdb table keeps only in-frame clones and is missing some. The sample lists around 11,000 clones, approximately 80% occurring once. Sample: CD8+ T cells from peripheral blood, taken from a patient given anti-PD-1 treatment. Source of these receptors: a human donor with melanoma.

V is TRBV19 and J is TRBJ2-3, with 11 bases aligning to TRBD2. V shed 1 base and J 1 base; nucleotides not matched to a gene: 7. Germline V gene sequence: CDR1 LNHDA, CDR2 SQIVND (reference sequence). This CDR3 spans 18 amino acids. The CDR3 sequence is CASSIAVLAGVRTDTQYF. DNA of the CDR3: TGTGCCAGTAGTATAGCCGTACTAGCGGGAGTACGCACAGATACGCAGTATTTT.

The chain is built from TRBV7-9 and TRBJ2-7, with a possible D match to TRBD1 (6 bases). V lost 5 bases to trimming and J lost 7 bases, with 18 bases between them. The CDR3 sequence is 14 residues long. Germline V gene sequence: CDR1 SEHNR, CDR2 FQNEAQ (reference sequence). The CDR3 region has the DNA TGTGCCAGCAGCCCAATCCAGGGGTCGCTGGAGCAGTACTTC. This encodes CASSPIQGSLEQYF.

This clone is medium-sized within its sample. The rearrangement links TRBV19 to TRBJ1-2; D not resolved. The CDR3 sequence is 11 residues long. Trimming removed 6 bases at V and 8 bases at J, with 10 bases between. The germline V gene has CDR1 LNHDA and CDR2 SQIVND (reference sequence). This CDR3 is CASRVGGGYTF. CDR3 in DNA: TGTGCCAGTAGAGTGGGTGGAGGCTACACCTTC. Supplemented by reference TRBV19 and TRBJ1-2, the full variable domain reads DGGITQSPKYLFRKEGQNVTLSCEQNLNHDAMYWYRQDPGQGLRLIYYSQIVNDFQKGDIAEGYSVSREKKESFPLTVTSAQKNPTAFYLCASRVGGGYTFGSGTRLTVV.

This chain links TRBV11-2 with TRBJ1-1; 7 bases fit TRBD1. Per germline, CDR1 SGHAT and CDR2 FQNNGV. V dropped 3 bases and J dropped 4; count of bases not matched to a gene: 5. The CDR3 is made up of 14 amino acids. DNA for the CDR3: TGTGCCAGCAGCTTGACAGGGTTGACCACTGAAGCTTTCTTT. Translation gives CASSLTGLTTEAFF.

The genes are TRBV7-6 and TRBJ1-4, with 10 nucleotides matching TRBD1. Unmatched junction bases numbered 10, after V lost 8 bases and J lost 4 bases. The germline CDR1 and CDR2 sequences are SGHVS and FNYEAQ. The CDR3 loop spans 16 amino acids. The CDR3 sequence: CASGPLTGGHNEKLFF. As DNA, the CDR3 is TGTGCCAGCGGTCCTTTGACAGGGGGCCATAATGAAAAACTGTTTTTT.

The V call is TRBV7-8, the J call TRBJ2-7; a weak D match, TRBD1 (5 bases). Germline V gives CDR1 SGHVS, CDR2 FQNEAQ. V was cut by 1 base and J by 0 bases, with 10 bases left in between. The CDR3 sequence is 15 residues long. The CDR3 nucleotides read TGTGCCAGCAGCTTAGGGGTCAGGGACTCCTACGAGCAGTACTTC. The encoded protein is CASSLGVRDSYEQYF.

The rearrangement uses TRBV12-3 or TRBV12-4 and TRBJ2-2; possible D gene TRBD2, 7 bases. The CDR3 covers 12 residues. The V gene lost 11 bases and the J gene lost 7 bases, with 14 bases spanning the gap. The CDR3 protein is CALGGEIGELFF. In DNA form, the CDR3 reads TGTGCCCTAGGGGGGGAGATCGGGGAGCTGTTTTTT.

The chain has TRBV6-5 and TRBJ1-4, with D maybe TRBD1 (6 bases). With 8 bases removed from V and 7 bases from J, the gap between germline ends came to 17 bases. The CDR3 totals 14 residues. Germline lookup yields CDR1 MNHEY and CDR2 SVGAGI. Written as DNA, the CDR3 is TGTGCCAGCCAGGGGATGGCGGAGGGTGAAAAACTGTTTTTT. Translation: CASQGMAEGEKLFF.

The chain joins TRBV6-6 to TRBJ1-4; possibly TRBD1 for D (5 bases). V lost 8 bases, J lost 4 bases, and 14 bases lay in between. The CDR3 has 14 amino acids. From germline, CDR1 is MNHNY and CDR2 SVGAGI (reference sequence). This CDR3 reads CASGAGGYNEKLFF. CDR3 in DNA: TGTGCCAGCGGGGCGGGGGGATATAATGAAAAACTGTTTTTT.

The CDR3 DNA reads as TGTGCCAGCAGGCTCGGGGACCACGAGCAGTACTTC. Its protein is CASRLGDHEQYF. The chain carries TRBV6-5 and TRBJ2-7; either TRBD1 or TRBD2 may fit D (5 bases each). CDR1 and CDR2 (germline): MNHEY, SVGAGI. This CDR3 is built from 12 residues. V was pared by 6 bases and J by 5 bases, with 11 bases between.

Here the CDR3 DNA reads TGCGCCAGCAGCCCGGACTTCCCTGGAAACACCATATATTTT. This translates into CASSPDFPGNTIYF. V is TRBV4-3 and J is TRBJ1-3; D is unclear. V lost 4 bases and J 2 bases, leaving 9 bases between the germline ends. Germline lookup yields CDR1 LGHNA and CDR2 YSLEER. CDR3 length: 14 residues.

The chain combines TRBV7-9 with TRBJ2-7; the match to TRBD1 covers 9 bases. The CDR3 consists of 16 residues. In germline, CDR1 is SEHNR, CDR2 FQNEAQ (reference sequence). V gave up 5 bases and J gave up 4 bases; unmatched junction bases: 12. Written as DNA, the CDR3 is TGTGCCAGCAGCCTAAGGGACAGGGAGATGGATTACGAGCAGTACTTC. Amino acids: CASSLRDREMDYEQYF.

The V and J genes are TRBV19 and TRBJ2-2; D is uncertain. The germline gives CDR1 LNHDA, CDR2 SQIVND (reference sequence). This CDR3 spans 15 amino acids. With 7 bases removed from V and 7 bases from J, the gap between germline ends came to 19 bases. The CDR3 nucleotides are TGTGCCAGTAACCCCAGGCCCCCTCCCAACGGGGAGCTGTTTTTT. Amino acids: CASNPRPPPNGELFF.

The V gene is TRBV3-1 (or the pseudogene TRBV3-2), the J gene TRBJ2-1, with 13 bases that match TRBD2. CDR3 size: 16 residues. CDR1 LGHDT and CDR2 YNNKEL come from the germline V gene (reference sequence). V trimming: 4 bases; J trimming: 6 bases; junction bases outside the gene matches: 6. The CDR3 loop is CASSLVGTSGINEQFF. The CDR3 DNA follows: TGTGCCAGCAGCCTGGTGGGGACTAGCGGGATCAATGAGCAGTTCTTC.

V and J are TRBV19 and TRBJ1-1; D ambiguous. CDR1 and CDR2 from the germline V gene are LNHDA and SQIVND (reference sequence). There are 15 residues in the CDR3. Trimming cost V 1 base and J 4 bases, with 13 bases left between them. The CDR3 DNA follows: TGTGCCAGTAGTATAGGGGTTTCAGTAGGCACTGAAGCTTTCTTT. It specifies CASSIGVSVGTEAFF.

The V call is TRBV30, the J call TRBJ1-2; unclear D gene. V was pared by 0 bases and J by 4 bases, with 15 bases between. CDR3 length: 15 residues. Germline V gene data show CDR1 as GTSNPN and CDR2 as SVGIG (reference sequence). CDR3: CAWSVVEGQSYGYTF. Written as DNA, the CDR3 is TGTGCCTGGAGTGTAGTGGAGGGCCAAAGCTATGGCTACACCTTC.

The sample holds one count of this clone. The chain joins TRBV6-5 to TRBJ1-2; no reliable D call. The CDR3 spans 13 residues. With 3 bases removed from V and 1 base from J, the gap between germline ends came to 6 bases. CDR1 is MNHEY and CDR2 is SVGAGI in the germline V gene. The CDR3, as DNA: TGTGCCAGCAGTTATGTGGGTAACTATGGCTACACCTTC. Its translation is CASSYVGNYGYTF.

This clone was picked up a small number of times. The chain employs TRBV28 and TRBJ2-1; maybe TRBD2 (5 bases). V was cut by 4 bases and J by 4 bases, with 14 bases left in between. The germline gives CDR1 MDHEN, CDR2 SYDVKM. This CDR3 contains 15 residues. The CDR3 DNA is TGTGCCAGCAGTTCCCCGAAAAGCGGATACAATGAGCAGTTCTTC. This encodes CASSSPKSGYNEQFF.

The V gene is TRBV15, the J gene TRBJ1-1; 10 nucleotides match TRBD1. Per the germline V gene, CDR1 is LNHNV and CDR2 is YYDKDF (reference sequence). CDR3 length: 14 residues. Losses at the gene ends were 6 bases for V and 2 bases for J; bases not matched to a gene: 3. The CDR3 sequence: CATSWDRGNTEAFF. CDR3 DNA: TGTGCCACCAGTTGGGACAGGGGTAACACTGAAGCTTTCTTT.

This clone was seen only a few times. Here the CDR3 DNA reads TGTGCCAGCAGTTTATCAGGGGGGGACAGCTATGGCTACACCTTC. This codes for CASSLSGGDSYGYTF. The chain combines TRBV27 with TRBJ1-2; 7 positions match TRBD1. Trimming cost V 0 bases and J 4 bases; bases outside gene matches: 5. The CDR3 covers 15 residues. Germline V gene sequence: CDR1 MNHEY, CDR2 SMNVEV (reference sequence).

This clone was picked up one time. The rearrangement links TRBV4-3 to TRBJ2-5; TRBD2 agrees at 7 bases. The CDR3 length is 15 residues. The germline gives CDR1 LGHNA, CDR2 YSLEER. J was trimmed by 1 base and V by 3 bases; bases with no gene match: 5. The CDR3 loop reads CASSQISGPQETQYF. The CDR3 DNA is TGCGCCAGCAGCCAGATTAGCGGGCCCCAAGAGACCCAGTACTTC.

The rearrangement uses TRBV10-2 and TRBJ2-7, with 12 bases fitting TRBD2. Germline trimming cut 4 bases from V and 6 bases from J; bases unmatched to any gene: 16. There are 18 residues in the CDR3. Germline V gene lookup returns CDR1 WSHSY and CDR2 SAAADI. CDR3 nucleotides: TGCGCCAGCAGTGTCCCCATGGCTAGCGGGAGGGCCGGGCTCGAGCAGTACTTC. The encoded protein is CASSVPMASGRAGLEQYF.

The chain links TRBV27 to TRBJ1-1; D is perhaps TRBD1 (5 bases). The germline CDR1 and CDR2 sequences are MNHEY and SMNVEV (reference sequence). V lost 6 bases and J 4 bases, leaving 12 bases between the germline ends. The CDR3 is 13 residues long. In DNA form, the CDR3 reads TGTGCCAGCAGCGGGGGAGGGATCACTGAAGCTTTCTTT. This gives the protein CASSGGGITEAFF.

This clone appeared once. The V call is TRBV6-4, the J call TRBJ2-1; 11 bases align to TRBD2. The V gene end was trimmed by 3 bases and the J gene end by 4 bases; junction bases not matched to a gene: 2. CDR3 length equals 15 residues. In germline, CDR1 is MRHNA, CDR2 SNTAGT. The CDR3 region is CASSETSGRYNEQFF. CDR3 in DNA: TGTGCCAGCAGTGAAACTAGCGGGAGATACAATGAGCAGTTCTTC.

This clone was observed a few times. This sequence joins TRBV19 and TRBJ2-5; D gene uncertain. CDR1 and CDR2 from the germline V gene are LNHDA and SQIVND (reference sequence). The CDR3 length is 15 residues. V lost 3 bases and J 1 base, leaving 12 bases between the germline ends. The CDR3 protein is CASSMGSGSQETQYF. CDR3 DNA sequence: TGTGCCAGTAGTATGGGATCCGGGTCCCAAGAGACCCAGTACTTC.

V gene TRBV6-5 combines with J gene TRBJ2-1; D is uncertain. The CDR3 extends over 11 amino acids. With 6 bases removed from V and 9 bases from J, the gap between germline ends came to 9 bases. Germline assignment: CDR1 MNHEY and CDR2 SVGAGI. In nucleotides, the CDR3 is TGTGCCAGCAGCGCTGAAAGTGAGCAGTTCTTC. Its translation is CASSAESEQFF.

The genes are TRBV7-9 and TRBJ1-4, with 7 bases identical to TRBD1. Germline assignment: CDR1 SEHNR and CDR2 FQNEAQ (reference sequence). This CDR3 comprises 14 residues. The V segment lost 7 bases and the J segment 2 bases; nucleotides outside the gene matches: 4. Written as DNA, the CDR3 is TGTGCCAGCAAGGGGGCGGCGACTAATGAAAAACTGTTTTTT. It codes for CASKGAATNEKLFF.

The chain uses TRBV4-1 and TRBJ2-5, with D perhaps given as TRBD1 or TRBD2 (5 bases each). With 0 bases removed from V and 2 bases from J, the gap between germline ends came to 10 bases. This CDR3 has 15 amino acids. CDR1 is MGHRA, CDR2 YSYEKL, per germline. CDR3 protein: CASSQDPGSQETQYF. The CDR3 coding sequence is TGCGCCAGCAGCCAAGATCCAGGGAGTCAAGAGACCCAGTACTTC.

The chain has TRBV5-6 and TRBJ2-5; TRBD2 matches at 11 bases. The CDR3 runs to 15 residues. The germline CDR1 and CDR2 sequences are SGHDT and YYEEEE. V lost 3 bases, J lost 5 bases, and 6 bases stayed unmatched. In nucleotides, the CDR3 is TGTGCCAGCAGCTATCTAGCGGGGGGTATGGAGACCCAGTACTTC. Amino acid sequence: CASSYLAGGMETQYF.

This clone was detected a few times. This CDR3 is CASSLGLAGGSTDTQYF. In DNA form, the CDR3 reads TGTGCCAGCAGCTTGGGACTAGCGGGAGGAAGTACAGATACGCAGTATTTT. V usage is TRBV5-6 and J usage is TRBJ2-3, with TRBD2 matching over 13 bases. CDR3 size: 17 residues. Trimming at V came to 0 bases and at J to 3 bases, leaving 4 bases not matched to a gene. Germline values: CDR1 SGHDT, CDR2 YYEEEE.